One and the same sample provided the 25 T cell receptor beta chains below, sequenced in a study of T cell responses to AZD1222 COVID-19 vaccine. Sequenced by immunoSEQ multiplex PCR; TCRdb stores in-frame clones only, minus some. This sample yields about 150,000 clones, of which roughly nine tenths are seen a single time; 6.9% belongs to the top ten. The sequenced sample was peripheral blood, obtained after recovery from COVID-19. These receptors came from an adult who had recovered from COVID-19.

The rearrangement links TRBV6-5 to TRBJ1-5, with D possibly being TRBD1 (6 bases). This CDR3 is 12 amino acids long. Trimming removed 6 bases from V and 4 bases from J, with 7 bases in between. From germline, CDR1 is MNHEY and CDR2 SVGAGI. The DNA of the CDR3 is TGTGCCAGCAGACAGGGTAATCAGCCCCAGCATTTT. Translating gives CASRQGNQPQHF.

As concerns this clone: The same CDR3 can be traced to other DNA sequences in this sample. This sequence joins TRBV20-1 and TRBJ1-1, with a weak D call TRBD1 (5 bases). Germline CDR1 is DFQATT and CDR2 is SNEGSKA (reference sequence). The CDR3 contains 11 residues. V dropped 5 bases and J dropped 5 bases, with 9 bases sitting between them. As DNA, the CDR3 is TGCAGTGCTCGGGGGAGTACTGAAGCTTTCTTT. This codes for CSARGSTEAFF.

V and J are TRBV9 and TRBJ1-6; TRBD1 aligns across 7 bases. Germline-derived CDR1 and CDR2 are SGDLS and YYNGEE. V lost 4 bases and J lost 5; bases outside the gene matches: 12. CDR3 size: 17 residues. The CDR3 DNA sequence: TGTGCCAGCAGCCCCACGGTAGACAGGGCTCATAATTCACCCCTCCACTTT. Translated: CASSPTVDRAHNSPLHF.

The chain employs TRBV27 and TRBJ2-1; TRBD2 matches at 14 bases. Per germline, CDR1 MNHEY and CDR2 SMNVEV (reference sequence). The V segment lost 10 bases and the J segment 7 bases; nucleotides outside the gene matches: 3. This CDR3 is built from 13 residues. The CDR3 sequence is CATRLAGGNEQFF. The CDR3 DNA follows: TGTGCCACCCGACTAGCGGGAGGGAATGAGCAGTTCTTC.

The J gene is TRBJ1-2, the V gene TRBV6-1; D unclear. Per germline, CDR1 MNHNS and CDR2 SASEGT. V was cut by 0 bases and J by 8 bases, with 10 bases left in between. The CDR3 is made up of 13 amino acids. The CDR3 here is CASSEAPGGGYTF. CDR3 DNA: TGTGCCAGCAGTGAAGCCCCGGGAGGGGGCTACACCTTC.

The chain couples TRBV5-1 to TRBJ2-7, with 8 bases that match TRBD2. V shed 0 bases and J 1 base; nucleotides not matched to a gene: 3. The germline CDR1 and CDR2 sequences are SGHRS and YFSETQ. The CDR3 contains 15 residues. The CDR3, as DNA: TGCGCCAGCAGCTTGGGGCTAGCGGGTTCCTACGAGCAGTACTTC. The encoded protein is CASSLGLAGSYEQYF.

This rearrangement joins TRBV7-3 to TRBJ2-1; TRBD2 agrees at 9 bases. Germline V CDR1 and CDR2: SGHTA, FQGTGA. The V gene end was trimmed by 5 bases and the J gene end by 6 bases; junction bases not matched to a gene: 2. The CDR3 runs to 13 residues. CDR3 loop: CASSASGVNEQFF. The CDR3 DNA reads as TGTGCCAGCAGCGCTAGCGGGGTCAATGAGCAGTTCTTC.

This CDR3 reads CASSPRDRAGYGYTF. The CDR3, as DNA: TGTGCCAGCAGCCCCCGGGACAGGGCTGGCTATGGCTACACCTTC. The chain links TRBV28 to TRBJ1-2; TRBD1 agrees at 9 bases. Per germline, CDR1 MDHEN and CDR2 SYDVKM. The J segment lost 4 bases and the V segment lost 6 bases, leaving 9 bases of the junction unmatched. CDR3 size: 15 residues.

This clone was found once. This rearrangement joins TRBV28 to TRBJ1-1; 9 nucleotides match TRBD1. From germline, CDR1 is MDHEN and CDR2 SYDVKM. The CDR3 contains 16 residues. The ends lost 5 bases at V and 2 bases at J; junction bases unmatched: 9. CDR3 bases: TGTGCCAGCAGTCCGGGACAGGGATGGAGAAACACTGAAGCTTTCTTT. It codes for CASSPGQGWRNTEAFF.

CDR3 nucleotide sequence: TGTGCCAGCAGCCCCCGGAATGAGCAGTTCTTC. Protein product: CASSPRNEQFF. The V gene is TRBV7-8, the J gene TRBJ2-1; D is undetermined. Deletions cut 5 bases from V and 7 bases from J, with 6 bases between. Germline V gene lookup returns CDR1 SGHVS and CDR2 FQNEAQ. The CDR3 is made up of 11 amino acids.

The chain joins TRBV2 to TRBJ2-7; TRBD1 might be the D (6 bases). Trimming pared 5 bases from V and 6 bases from J, leaving 20 bases between. Germline lookup yields CDR1 SNHLY and CDR2 FYNNEI. This CDR3 contains 15 residues. The chain's CDR3 is CASSTGTISSFEQYF. CDR3 nucleotide sequence: TGTGCCAGCAGTACAGGGACCATATCCTCTTTCGAGCAGTACTTC. The full variable domain, with the rest looked up from reference TRBV2 and TRBJ2-7, is EPEVTQTPSHQVTQMGQEVILRCVPISNHLYFYWYRQILGQKVEFLVSFYNNEISEKSEIFDDQFSVERPDGSNFTLKIRSTKLEDSAMYFCASSTGTISSFEQYFGPGTRLTVT.

V is TRBV3-1 (or the pseudogene TRBV3-2) and J is TRBJ2-3, with a tentative D call TRBD1 (6 bases). CDR3 size: 14 residues. V lost 2 bases to trimming and J lost 3 bases, with 9 bases between them. Germline values: CDR1 LGHDT, CDR2 YNNKEL (reference sequence). The CDR3 sequence: CASSQLGGTDTQYF. CDR3 sequence (DNA): TGTGCCAGCAGCCAATTAGGGGGAACAGATACGCAGTATTTT.

The V and J genes are TRBV18 and TRBJ2-7; 13 bases are a match to TRBD2. Germline lookup yields CDR1 KGHSH and CDR2 LQKENI. The CDR3 sequence is 17 residues long. Trimming at V came to 3 bases and at J to 3 bases, leaving 8 bases not matched to a gene. This CDR3 reads CASSPGLAGRGNYEQYF. The CDR3 region has the DNA TGTGCCAGCTCACCGGGACTAGCGGGAAGAGGGAACTACGAGCAGTACTTC.

The chain carries TRBV28 and TRBJ2-3; TRBD2 is a possible D gene (7 bases). Germline CDR1 and CDR2: MDHEN and SYDVKM. This CDR3 region has 16 residues. The V and J ends lost 8 bases and 5 bases respectively, with 23 bases between them. This CDR3 reads CASGWEGDNVEDTQYF. CDR3 coding DNA: TGTGCCAGCGGATGGGAGGGGGACAATGTTGAAGATACGCAGTATTTT. The variable domain in full, completed from reference TRBV28 and TRBJ2-3, reads DVKVTQSSRYLVKRTGEKVFLECVQDMDHENMFWYRQDPGLGLRLIYFSYDVKMKEKGDIPEGYSVSREKKERFSLILESASTNQTSMYLCASGWEGDNVEDTQYFGPGTRLTVL.

The chain carries TRBV6-5 and TRBJ1-1, with a weak D call TRBD1 (6 bases). Germline CDR1 and CDR2: MNHEY and SVGAGI. V was shortened by 5 bases and J by 5 bases, with 18 bases between the two germline ends. The CDR3 runs to 15 residues. In DNA, the CDR3 is TGTGCCAGCAGTCGGGACATCGCGGGAGCAACTGAAGCTTTCTTT. Its translation is CASSRDIAGATEAFF.

The DNA of the CDR3 is TGTGCCATCAGTGAAACTATAGCGGGAGAGACCCAGTACTTC. It codes for CAISETIAGETQYF. J is TRBJ2-5 and V is TRBV10-3; 7 positions agree with TRBD2. In germline, CDR1 is ENHRY, CDR2 SYGVKD. The V and J ends lost 3 bases and 4 bases, in that order; junction bases with no gene match: 5. There are 14 residues in the CDR3.

The CDR3 sequence is CASSLVPLGQGQETQYF. Written as DNA, the CDR3 is TGTGCCAGCAGCTTGGTCCCTCTGGGGCAGGGTCAAGAGACCCAGTACTTC. This chain connects TRBV5-4 to TRBJ2-5, with D possibly matching TRBD1 (5 bases). The CDR3 has 17 amino acids. Trimming shortened V by 0 bases and J by 2 bases, and 17 bases separated the two germline ends. Germline values: CDR1 SGHNT, CDR2 YYREEE (reference sequence).

The chain couples TRBV29-1 to TRBJ2-5; D gene unclear. V lost 7 bases and J lost 4, with 13 bases in between. This CDR3 comprises 12 residues. The germline V gene encodes CDR1 SQVTM and CDR2 ANQGSEA. The chain's CDR3 is CSARRSGETQYF. CDR3 nucleotides: TGCAGCGCCCGCCGGTCGGGAGAGACCCAGTACTTC. Supplemented by reference TRBV29-1 and TRBJ2-5, the full variable domain reads SAVISQKPSRDICQRGTSLTIQCQVDSQVTMMFWYRQQPGQSLTLIATANQGSEATYESGFVIDKFPISRPNLTFSTLTVSNMSPEDSSIYLCSARRSGETQYFGPGTRLLVL.

V and J are TRBV29-1 and TRBJ1-4; D unresolved. The CDR3 totals 13 residues. CDR1 is SQVTM, CDR2 ANQGSEA, per germline. V lost 7 bases, J lost 4 bases, and 13 bases lay in between. Here the CDR3 DNA reads TGCAGCGCTTTCGGCAGGTATAATGAAAAACTGTTTTTT. The encoded protein is CSAFGRYNEKLFF.

V and J are TRBV3-1 (or the pseudogene TRBV3-2) and TRBJ1-2, with 7 bases identical to TRBD1. Losses at the gene ends were 9 bases for V and 1 base for J; bases not matched to a gene: 8. The germline gives CDR1 LGHDT, CDR2 YNNKEL (reference sequence). The CDR3 is 14 residues long. The CDR3 protein is CASGKGQFNYGYTF. The CDR3 coding sequence is TGTGCCAGTGGGAAGGGACAGTTTAACTATGGCTACACCTTC.

This rearrangement joins TRBV29-1 to TRBJ1-2; 7 bases align to TRBD1. The CDR3 sequence is 11 residues long. Germline V gene lookup returns CDR1 SQVTM and CDR2 ANQGSEA. J was trimmed by 5 bases and V by 7 bases; bases with no gene match: 4. This chain's CDR3 is CSGQGGYGYTF. The CDR3 nucleotides are TGCAGCGGACAGGGAGGATATGGCTACACCTTC.

This CDR3 is CASGGKSSYEQYF. CDR3 DNA sequence: TGTGCCAGCGGGGGCAAGAGCTCCTACGAGCAGTACTTC. The rearrangement joins TRBV14 to TRBJ2-7; D might be TRBD1 (6 bases). This CDR3 spans 13 amino acids. Trimming took 8 bases from V and 0 from J, leaving 11 bases between them. Germline CDR1 is SGHDN and CDR2 is FVKESK.

The rearrangement uses TRBV28 and TRBJ2-3; either TRBD1 or TRBD2 may supply D (7 bases each). V lost 3 bases and J 5 bases, leaving 15 bases between the germline ends. This CDR3 has 15 amino acids. Germline CDR1 is MDHEN and CDR2 is SYDVKM. The CDR3, as DNA: TGTGCCAGCAGTTTCAGGGGGGAGGGAGGAGATACGCAGTATTTT. Its translation: CASSFRGEGGDTQYF.

This chain joins TRBV6-6 and TRBJ1-5; possibly TRBD1 for D (5 bases). The length of the CDR3 is 13 residues. Germline CDR1 is MNHNY and CDR2 is SVGAGI (reference sequence). V lost 5 bases, J lost 7 bases, and 12 bases lay in between. The CDR3 DNA follows: TGTGCCAGCAGTCGGACAAGTCACCAGCCCCAGCATTTT. Translated: CASSRTSHQPQHF.

This clone occurred a few times. The chain is built from TRBV7-2 and TRBJ1-2; 12 nucleotides agree with TRBD1. The CDR3 loop spans 18 amino acids. Per the germline V gene, CDR1 is SGHTA and CDR2 is FQGNSA. V shed 3 bases and J 6 bases; nucleotides not matched to a gene: 14. This chain's CDR3 is CASSFLFGTGGVYNGYTF. CDR3 bases: TGTGCCAGCAGCTTCCTTTTCGGGACAGGGGGCGTTTATAATGGCTACACCTTC.